A single sample gave rise to the 27 T cell receptor beta chains below, sequenced in a study of prognosis after radiotherapy for stage I lung cancer. From genomic DNA, TCR beta CDR3 was amplified by two-round multiplex PCR. The use of primers specific to each TRBV and TRBJ gene characterized first-round PCR. TCRdb reprocessed the multiplex PCR reads with MiXCR, giving one entry per CDR3 protein. The profile shows roughly 24,000 distinct CDR3 sequences, roughly two fifths of them singletons. The material sequenced was PBMCs, taken before or after stereotactic body radiation therapy (not recorded which). The receptors here all came from a donor over 45 with non-small cell lung cancer.

This clonotype was counted a few times. This chain links TRBV20-1 with TRBJ2-1; 7 nucleotides match TRBD2. The CDR3 has 16 amino acids. Germline lookup yields CDR1 DFQATT and CDR2 SNEGSKA (reference sequence). The ends lost 2 bases at V and 0 bases at J; junction bases unmatched: 7. CDR3 in amino acids: CSARIAGYSSYNEQFF. CDR3 DNA sequence: TGCAGTGCTAGAATAGCGGGTTATAGCTCCTACAATGAGCAGTTCTTC.

The table lists this clonotype with a count of one. The V gene is TRBV2, the J gene TRBJ2-3; D perhaps matches TRBD2 (6 bases). Germline V gene lookup returns CDR1 SNHLY and CDR2 FYNNEI. With 1 base removed from V and 5 bases from J, the gap between germline ends came to 16 bases. CDR3 length equals 16 residues. For the CDR3, the DNA is TGTGCCAGCAGTGAAGAGAGGGGACTTACGGGAGATACGCAGTATTTT. It yields the protein CASSEERGLTGDTQYF.

This clonotype was counted once. This rearrangement joins TRBV7-2 to TRBJ2-5, with 9 bases fitting TRBD1. V dropped 5 bases and J dropped 7; count of bases not matched to a gene: 11. The CDR3 has 15 amino acids. Germline CDR1 is SGHTA and CDR2 is FQGNSA. The CDR3 DNA is TGTGCCAGCAGCCTGGACGTGGGGACAGGGTTGACCCAGTACTTC. Protein product: CASSLDVGTGLTQYF.

The sample holds many counts of this clonotype. This chain connects TRBV7-6 to TRBJ1-2; 9 nucleotides match TRBD1. Germline V gene lookup returns CDR1 SGHVS and CDR2 FNYEAQ. This CDR3 contains 17 residues. The V and J ends lost 2 bases and 5 bases, in that order; junction bases with no gene match: 12. In DNA form, the CDR3 reads TGTGCCAGCAGCTTATATCCCAATATAGGGACAGGGTATGGCTACACCTTC. Translation gives CASSLYPNIGTGYGYTF. The whole variable domain, filled in from reference TRBV7-6 and TRBJ1-2, reads GAGVSQSPRYKVTKRGQDVALRCDPISGHVSLYWYRQALGQGPEFLTYFNYEAQQDKSGLPNDRFSAERPEGSISTLTIQRTEQRDSAMYRCASSLYPNIGTGYGYTFGSGTRLTVV.

The chain joins TRBV28 to TRBJ2-7; TRBD1 aligns across 9 bases. CDR3 length: 15 residues. Germline V gene data show CDR1 as MDHEN and CDR2 as SYDVKM. The J segment lost 3 bases and the V segment lost 7 bases, leaving 10 bases of the junction unmatched. This chain's CDR3 is CASTSAGTGIYEQYF. The CDR3, as DNA: TGTGCCAGCACCTCAGCCGGGACAGGGATCTACGAGCAGTACTTC.

This clonotype was found many times. This CDR3 is missing its conserved last phenylalanine or tryptophan, likely due to a read error. The genes are TRBV7-9 and TRBJ2-1, with 9 bases identical to TRBD1. The germline gives CDR1 SEHNR, CDR2 FQNEAQ (reference sequence). Trimming cost V 0 bases and J 10 bases; bases outside gene matches: 7. This CDR3 is built from 15 residues. Here the CDR3 reads CASSLATQGAGEQFL. The CDR3 DNA sequence: TGTGCCAGCAGCTTAGCGACACAGGGGGCCGGGGAGCAGTTCCTC.

As for this clonotype: This may be a read error: a much more frequent sequence differs by one nucleotide. This rearrangement joins TRBV24-1 to TRBJ2-6, with D possibly TRBD1 on 5 matching bases. The germline CDR1 and CDR2 sequences are KGHDR and SFDVKD. There are 12 residues in the CDR3. The CDR3 DNA reads as TGTGCCACCAGCTCTGGGGCCAACGTCCCGACTTTC. Translation gives CATSSGANVPTF.

J is TRBJ2-1 and V is TRBV11-3; 14 nucleotides line up with TRBD2. From germline, CDR1 is SGHNT and CDR2 YENEEA. V shed 4 bases and J 5 bases; nucleotides not matched to a gene: 7. CDR3 size: 17 residues. CDR3 sequence (DNA): TGTGCCAGCAGCTCGTGGACTAGCGGGAGGCAAAACAATGAGCAGTTCTTC. Translation gives CASSSWTSGRQNNEQFF.

The chain recombines TRBV12-3 or TRBV12-4 with TRBJ2-3; perhaps TRBD2 as D (5 bases). The V gene lost 5 bases and the J gene lost 0 bases, with 12 bases spanning the gap. The CDR3 runs 15 residues. The CDR3 reads CASSERGYSTDTQYF. Here the CDR3 DNA reads TGTGCCAGCAGTGAAAGAGGGTATAGCACAGATACGCAGTATTTT.

At least ten counts were recorded for this clonotype. This chain uses TRBV20-1 with TRBJ2-4; perhaps D is TRBD1 or TRBD2 (5 bases each). The germline gives CDR1 DFQATT, CDR2 SNEGSKA (reference sequence). The CDR3 extends over 14 amino acids. Deletions cut 1 base from V and 7 bases from J, with 14 bases between. The CDR3 DNA follows: TGCAGTGCTAGAGCAGGGACCCACGGGAACATTCAGTACTTC. This translates into CSARAGTHGNIQYF.

This clonotype was counted ten times or more. The rearrangement joins TRBV7-2 to TRBJ1-3; no clear D gene. This CDR3 has 15 residues. V lost 2 bases and J lost 0, with 8 bases in between. CDR1 SGHTA and CDR2 FQGNSA come from the germline V gene. CDR3 nucleotides: TGTGCCAGCAGCTTAATGGCGATCTCTGGAAACACCATATATTTT. Encoded protein: CASSLMAISGNTIYF.

This clonotype has a handful of counts. Just one base apart from a much larger clone, this may be a read error. The chain links TRBV7-9 to TRBJ2-2; D remains unclear. Germline loops: CDR1 SEHNR, CDR2 FQNEAQ (reference sequence). The length of the CDR3 is 11 residues. V was clipped by 5 bases and J by 9 bases, with 7 bases between them. CDR3 DNA sequence: TGTGCCAGCAGCCCGATGTGGGAGCTGTTTTTT. Residues: CASSPMWELFF.

The chain links TRBV5-1 to TRBJ1-2; perhaps TRBD1 as D (6 bases). V lost 4 bases and J 2 bases, leaving 15 bases between the germline ends. In germline, CDR1 is SGHRS, CDR2 YFSETQ. The CDR3 has 15 amino acids. The CDR3 DNA reads TGCGCCAGCAGCGTACAGGGCGACCCAAACTATGGCTACACCTTC. Translated, it gives CASSVQGDPNYGYTF.

This clonotype was seen many times. This chain connects TRBV20-1 to TRBJ1-2; D uncertain. Trimming shortened V by 0 bases and J by 5 bases, and 10 bases separated the two germline ends. This CDR3 is built from 13 residues. Germline loops: CDR1 DFQATT, CDR2 SNEGSKA (reference sequence). Here the CDR3 DNA reads TGCAGTGCTAGAGAGGCGGCCGCTTATGGCTACACCTTC. It yields the protein CSAREAAAYGYTF.

The chain has TRBV10-2 and TRBJ2-5, with unresolved D. CDR3 length: 15 residues. The ends were cut back, 2 bases at V and 5 bases at J, with 15 bases in the middle. In germline, CDR1 is WSHSY, CDR2 SAAADI. The CDR3 here is CASSETDSVGETQYF. CDR3 nucleotide sequence: TGCGCCAGCAGTGAGACAGACTCGGTAGGGGAGACCCAGTACTTC.

Many counts were recorded for this clonotype. V is TRBV19 and J is TRBJ2-3; either TRBD1 or TRBD2 may supply D (5 bases each). CDR1 and CDR2 (germline): LNHDA, SQIVND (reference sequence). The ends were cut back, 3 bases at V and 4 bases at J, with 23 bases in the middle. The CDR3 covers 18 residues. The DNA of the CDR3 is TGTGCCAGTAGTATGACATCCCTTCCGGGATCACAGGCAGATACGCAGTATTTT. This codes for CASSMTSLPGSQADTQYF. The whole variable domain, filled in from reference TRBV19 and TRBJ2-3, reads DGGITQSPKYLFRKEGQNVTLSCEQNLNHDAMYWYRQDPGQGLRLIYYSQIVNDFQKGDIAEGYSVSREKKESFPLTVTSAQKNPTAFYLCASSMTSLPGSQADTQYFGPGTRLTVL.

The table lists this clonotype with many counts. The chain links TRBV28 to TRBJ2-5, with 9 bases that match TRBD1. The V and J ends lost 6 bases and 5 bases, in that order; junction bases with no gene match: 7. Germline V gene sequence: CDR1 MDHEN, CDR2 SYDVKM. CDR3 length: 14 amino acids. CDR3 protein: CASRGWTGEETQYF. The CDR3, as DNA: TGTGCCAGCAGAGGGTGGACAGGGGAGGAGACCCAGTACTTC.

This clonotype was seen ten or more times. The V and J genes are TRBV15 and TRBJ2-7; D remains ambiguous. Looked up from germline, CDR1 is LNHNV and CDR2 is YYDKDF (reference sequence). Trimming removed 0 bases at V and 2 bases at J, with 11 bases between. The CDR3 has 15 residues. Here the CDR3 DNA reads TGTGCCACCAGCAGAGATTACGGCAGCCCCTACGAGCAGTACTTC. Translating it yields CATSRDYGSPYEQYF.

This clonotype occurred many times. J is TRBJ2-7 and V is TRBV20-1; perhaps TRBD1 as D (6 bases). The ends were cut back, 5 bases at V and 7 bases at J, with 15 bases in the middle. This CDR3 has 12 amino acids. From germline, CDR1 is DFQATT and CDR2 SNEGSKA (reference sequence). The CDR3 coding sequence is TGCAGTGCTCGAGGACAGCCGGGGGAGCAGTACTTC. It translates to CSARGQPGEQYF.

This clonotype was counted at least ten times. The rearrangement joins TRBV6-1 to TRBJ2-7; 11 bases are shared with TRBD2. CDR1 MNHNS and CDR2 SASEGT come from the germline V gene. V trimming: 5 bases; J trimming: 1 base; junction bases outside the gene matches: 4. This CDR3 contains 15 residues. Here the CDR3 reads CASSQLAGVSYEQYF. Here the CDR3 DNA reads TGTGCCAGCAGTCAACTAGCGGGGGTTTCCTACGAGCAGTACTTC.

This clonotype is medium-sized in the sample. This chain uses TRBV2 with TRBJ1-6, with a tentative D call TRBD1 (6 bases). Trimming cost V 3 bases and J 7 bases, with 19 bases left between them. This CDR3 region has 17 residues. Per the germline V gene, CDR1 is SNHLY and CDR2 is FYNNEI. Written as DNA, the CDR3 is TGTGCCAGCAGTGATTTCTATAAACAGGGTGGGAATTCACCCCTCCACTTT. It specifies CASSDFYKQGGNSPLHF.

This clonotype showed up many times. The chain carries TRBV6-2 or TRBV6-3 and TRBJ2-1; TRBD2 aligns across 7 bases. Germline V CDR1 and CDR2: MNHEY, SVGEGT. CDR3 length: 16 amino acids. Unmatched junction bases numbered 10, after V lost 5 bases and J lost 3 bases. CDR3 in amino acids: CASSELGGGDYNEQFF. CDR3 nucleotides: TGTGCCAGCAGTGAACTGGGGGGGGGGGACTACAATGAGCAGTTCTTC.

This chain links TRBV6-2 or TRBV6-3 with TRBJ2-3, with TRBD2 identical over 8 bases. V lost 7 bases and J lost 6; bases outside the gene matches: 12. This CDR3 is 15 amino acids long. In germline, CDR1 is MNHEY, CDR2 SVGEGT. As DNA, the CDR3 is TGTGCCAGCATCATGGGACTAGTGGCGGGGGATACGCAGTATTTT. Its translation: CASIMGLVAGDTQYF.

This clonotype was observed many times. The chain carries TRBV5-1 and TRBJ1-4; D perhaps matches TRBD1 (5 bases). The CDR3 loop spans 15 amino acids. Trimming took 4 bases from V and 4 from J, leaving 14 bases between them. CDR1 and CDR2 from the germline V gene are SGHRS and YFSETQ. In nucleotides, the CDR3 is TGCGCCAGCAGCGCCCAGGGTTTAAGTAATGAAAAACTGTTTTTT. The encoded protein is CASSAQGLSNEKLFF.

With regard to this clonotype: The junction and the germline gene differ at one end; a read error may be behind it. This chain links TRBV18 with TRBJ1-1; 7 bases align to TRBD1. Germline loops: CDR1 KGHSH, CDR2 LQKENI. The CDR3 runs 16 residues. The DNA for the CDR3 is TGTGCCAACTCACTGGAAGGGGGCTCTATGAACACTGAAGCTTTCTTT. Encoded protein: CANSLEGGSMNTEAFF. Full variable domain (outside the CDR3, taken from reference TRBV18 and TRBJ1-1): NAGVMQNPRHLVRRRGQEARLRCSPMKGHSHVYWYRQLPEEGLKFMVYLQKENIIDESGMPKERFSAEFPKEGPSILRIQQVVRGDSAAYFCANSLEGGSMNTEAFFGQGTRLTVV.

The chain recombines TRBV6-1 with TRBJ1-2; 12 bases are a match to TRBD1. The trim removed 3 bases at V and 4 bases at J, leaving 3 bases unmatched. Germline CDR1 is MNHNS and CDR2 is SASEGT. This CDR3 has 15 residues. The CDR3 is CASSEGTGGFYGYTF. The DNA of the CDR3 is TGTGCCAGCAGTGAGGGGACAGGGGGCTTCTATGGCTACACCTTC.

The chain has TRBV4-1 and TRBJ2-7; 7 nucleotides align to TRBD1. Losses at the gene ends were 5 bases for V and 3 bases for J; bases not matched to a gene: 7. Per the germline V gene, CDR1 is MGHRA and CDR2 is YSYEKL. The CDR3 is 14 amino acids. CDR3 sequence reads: CASSTRQGGYEQYF. CDR3 DNA: TGCGCCAGCAGCACCCGACAGGGCGGCTACGAGCAGTACTTC.